The subject of this entry is one T cell receptor (beta chain). Its cognate antigen is unknown. These data are taken from a study of immune evolution from preneoplasia to lung adenocarcinoma. Study observations and caveats: Top clone frequencies peaked in normal lung, apparently declining through invasive adenocarcinoma. Compared with EGFR-mutant or double wild-type lesions, KRAS-mutant nodules were more clonal.

With V trimmed by 4 bases and J by 7 bases, 3 bases remained unmatched. Germline V gene data show CDR1 as SGHDN and CDR2 as FVKESK. This CDR3 region has 13 residues. Sequencing used immunoSEQ multiplex PCR; TCRdb keeps in-frame clones, though not all of them. There are 3,500 to 5,000 clones in the sample; 60% to 85% occur only once, and 29% lies in the top ten. Patients had resection in Japan or China between the mid-2010s and the late 2010s. Histologic diagnosis was independently verified by two lung pathologists. Sample: FFPE invasive lung adenocarcinoma tissue. The receptor's source is a person aged 35 to 65 with lung adenocarcinoma. Some clones in this sample may be carry-over from other donors' samples. The chain couples TRBV14 to TRBJ1-5; 8 nucleotides line up with TRBD1. CDR3 protein: CASSRGQAQPQHF. The CDR3 DNA reads TGTGCCAGCAGCCGGGGACAGGCCCAGCCCCAGCATTTT.